The entry below describes one T cell receptor beta chain. Its target is unknown. This specimen belongs to a study of T cell responses to AZD1222 COVID-19 vaccine. From germline, CDR1 is MNHEY and CDR2 SMNVEV (reference sequence). This CDR3 has 15 residues. The V gene end was trimmed by 5 bases and the J gene end by 7 bases; junction bases not matched to a gene: 14. Libraries were prepared by immunoSEQ multiplex PCR; TCRdb keeps only in-frame clonotypes and omits some of them. The sample shows more than 110,000 clones, under 95% of them seen only once. Whole-study results and caveats: Nearly half of spike-specific TCRs reportedly target variant regions that are unmutated in the B.1.351 and B.1.1.7 variants.

The clonotype originates from an adult in good health. The chain combines TRBV27 with TRBJ2-7; 7 positions match TRBD1. The sequencing used peripheral blood, collected on day 0 of AZD1222 vaccination. The CDR3 reads CASSLQMTGPWEQYF. The CDR3 DNA follows: TGTGCCAGCAGTCTACAGATGACAGGGCCATGGGAGCAGTACTTC.